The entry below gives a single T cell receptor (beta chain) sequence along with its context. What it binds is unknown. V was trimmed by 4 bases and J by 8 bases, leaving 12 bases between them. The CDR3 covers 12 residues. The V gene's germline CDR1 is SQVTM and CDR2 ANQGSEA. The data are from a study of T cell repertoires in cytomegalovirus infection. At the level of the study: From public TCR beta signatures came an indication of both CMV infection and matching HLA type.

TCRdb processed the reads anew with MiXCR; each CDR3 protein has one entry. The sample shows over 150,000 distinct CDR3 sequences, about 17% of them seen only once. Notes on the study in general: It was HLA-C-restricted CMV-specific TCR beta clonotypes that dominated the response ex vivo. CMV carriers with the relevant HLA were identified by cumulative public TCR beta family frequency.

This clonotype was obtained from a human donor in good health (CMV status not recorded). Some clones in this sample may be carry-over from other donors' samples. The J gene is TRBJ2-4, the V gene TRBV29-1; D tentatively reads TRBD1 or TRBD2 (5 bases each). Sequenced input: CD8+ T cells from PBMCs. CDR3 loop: CSVVGARDIQYF. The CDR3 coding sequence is TGCAGCGTTGTAGGGGCGAGGGACATTCAGTACTTC.